This T cell receptor (beta chain) was recorded in a study of T cell responses to AZD1222 COVID-19 vaccine. The wider study: Pooled samples include second doses given at about 4 or 12 weeks.

Clones were read by immunoSEQ multiplex PCR, and TCRdb kept only the in-frame ones, dropping some. The sample comprises over 130,000 clones, roughly 91% of which are singletons, and 4% to 5.5% rests with the top ten. Trimming removed 0 bases from V and 5 bases from J; junction bases left unmatched: 8. This CDR3 has 16 amino acids. CDR1 is SGHRS, CDR2 YFSETQ, per germline. This clonotype was sampled from an adult in good health. This chain joins TRBV5-1 and TRBJ2-5, with 9 bases fitting TRBD2. This specimen consisted of peripheral blood, obtained on day 0 of AZD1222 vaccination. CDR3: CASSLVGGGAVETQYF. CDR3 nucleotide sequence: TGCGCCAGCAGCTTGGTTGGCGGGGGGGCTGTGGAGACCCAGTACTTC. Complete variable domain (other parts from reference TRBV5-1 and TRBJ2-5): KAGVTQTPRYLIKTRGQQVTLSCSPISGHRSVSWYQQTPGQGLQFLFEYFSETQRNKGNFPGRFSGRQFSNSRSEMNVSTLELGDSALYLCASSLVGGGAVETQYFGPGTRLLVL.